The 29 T cell receptor beta chains reported below all come from one sample, sequenced in a study of shared clonotypes between healthy human individuals. Assay: immunoSEQ multiplex PCR; the TCRdb copy retains only in-frame clones and omits some. The table has some 2,000,000 clones, 95% seen once. The sample taken for sequencing was naive CD4+ T cells sorted from blood. The sample's subset: CD45RA+ positively selected. These receptors were taken from a man aged 18 to 29 in good health.

As concerns this clone: Other nucleotide sequences from this sample produce the same CDR3. Here the CDR3 reads CASSLTGSGNTIYF. DNA for the CDR3: TGTGCCAGCAGTCTGACCGGCTCTGGAAACACCATATATTTT. This chain connects TRBV28 to TRBJ1-3; D gene ambiguous. Germline V gene lookup returns CDR1 MDHEN and CDR2 SYDVKM. There are 14 residues in the CDR3. V was trimmed by 5 bases and J by 0 bases, leaving 8 bases between them.

This chain joins TRBV10-3 and TRBJ1-5; D is unclear. CDR1 and CDR2 from the germline V gene are ENHRY and SYGVKD. The CDR3 sequence is 15 residues long. V lost 2 bases and J lost 1, with 9 bases in between. The CDR3 loop reads CAISEMGGSNQPQHF. CDR3 nucleotide sequence: TGTGCCATCAGTGAGATGGGCGGGAGCAATCAGCCCCAGCATTTT.

This chain joins TRBV10-3 and TRBJ2-7, with a weak D call TRBD2 (5 bases). CDR3 size: 17 residues. Germline V lookup: CDR1 ENHRY, CDR2 SYGVKD. With 1 base removed from V and 12 bases from J, the gap between germline ends came to 28 bases. The CDR3 loop reads CAISELGGGDPTSTGYF. The DNA of the CDR3 is TGTGCCATCAGTGAGTTGGGCGGAGGAGATCCTACGAGCACGGGGTACTTC.

As for this clone: Distinct nucleotide sequences in the sample also encode this CDR3. CDR3 loop: CASSSGQGNTIYF. Here the CDR3 DNA reads TGTGCCAGCAGTTCCGGGCAGGGAAACACCATATATTTT. The rearrangement links TRBV6-5 to TRBJ1-3; D is unresolved. Germline V gene sequence: CDR1 MNHEY, CDR2 SVGAGI. The CDR3 is made up of 13 amino acids. Trimming took 4 bases from V and 4 from J, leaving 8 bases between them.

For this clone: Other DNA sequences in this specimen translate into the identical CDR3. The rearrangement joins TRBV4-1 to TRBJ2-5; the match to TRBD2 covers 11 bases. This CDR3 is built from 16 residues. Germline CDR1 is MGHRA and CDR2 is YSYEKL. V dropped 1 base and J dropped 2; count of bases not matched to a gene: 3. CDR3: CASSQALAGGQETQYF. The CDR3 DNA reads TGCGCCAGCAGCCAAGCTCTAGCGGGAGGACAAGAGACCCAGTACTTC.

This sequence joins TRBV7-2 and TRBJ2-5, with D perhaps TRBD2 (6 bases). This CDR3 spans 13 amino acids. Trimming took 7 bases from V and 7 from J, leaving 16 bases between them. Germline CDR1 and CDR2: SGHTA and FQGNSA. This CDR3 reads CASTRGGEGTQYF. The CDR3 DNA follows: TGTGCCAGCACCCGGGGAGGCGAAGGGACCCAGTACTTC.

The chain combines TRBV12-5 with TRBJ2-5, with 7 bases aligning to TRBD2. The ends lost 6 bases at V and 2 bases at J; junction bases unmatched: 9. CDR1 LGHNT and CDR2 FRNRAP come from the germline V gene. The CDR3 sequence is 15 residues long. CDR3 DNA: TGTGCTAGTGGGCCCCCGGGGAGGGGTCAAGAGACCCAGTACTTC. Amino acid sequence: CASGPPGRGQETQYF.

This sequence joins TRBV5-1 and TRBJ2-5, with 7 bases fitting TRBD1. The CDR3 is 15 amino acids. Trimming at V came to 0 bases and at J to 4 bases, leaving 6 bases not matched to a gene. Germline V gene data show CDR1 as SGHRS and CDR2 as YFSETQ. CDR3 in amino acids: CASSLGQGDVETQYF. In DNA, the CDR3 is TGCGCCAGCAGCTTGGGCCAGGGGGACGTAGAGACCCAGTACTTC.

V gene TRBV7-2 combines with J gene TRBJ2-3, with 8 bases lining up with TRBD2. In germline, CDR1 is SGHTA, CDR2 FQGNSA. This CDR3 region has 15 residues. V lost 2 bases to trimming and J lost 1 base; unmatched junction nucleotides: 2. The CDR3 is CASSLLLAGTDTQYF. The CDR3 bases are TGTGCCAGCAGCTTATTACTAGCGGGCACAGATACGCAGTATTTT.

The gene calls are TRBV10-1 and TRBJ2-7, with D possibly being TRBD1 (5 bases). Germline V CDR1 and CDR2: WNHNN, SYGVQD (reference sequence). This CDR3 has 18 amino acids. V was trimmed by 4 bases and J by 5 bases, leaving 27 bases between them. This CDR3 reads CASSVPVSPVEKGHEQYF. DNA for the CDR3: TGCGCCAGCAGTGTCCCTGTTTCTCCAGTGGAGAAGGGGCACGAGCAGTACTTC.

V is TRBV18 and J is TRBJ1-2, with 9 bases matching TRBD1. The CDR3 length is 14 residues. Unmatched junction bases numbered 5, after V lost 4 bases and J lost 5 bases. Germline-derived CDR1 and CDR2 are KGHSH and LQKENI. The CDR3 here is CASSLTGTGYGYTF. CDR3 sequence (DNA): TGTGCCAGCTCACTGACCGGGACAGGGTATGGCTACACCTTC. Variable domain in full (rest from reference TRBV18 and TRBJ1-2): NAGVMQNPRHLVRRRGQEARLRCSPMKGHSHVYWYRQLPEEGLKFMVYLQKENIIDESGMPKERFSAEFPKEGPSILRIQQVVRGDSAAYFCASSLTGTGYGYTFGSGTRLTVV.

This clone was recorded only once. The chain combines TRBV5-1 with TRBJ2-2; TRBD1 agrees at 9 bases. From germline, CDR1 is SGHRS and CDR2 YFSETQ. This CDR3 region has 15 residues. The junction had 6 bases not matched to a gene; V was cut back by 4 bases and J by 5 bases. The CDR3 region is CASSLDRGITGELFF. CDR3 coding DNA: TGCGCCAGCAGCCTAGACAGGGGGATAACCGGGGAGCTGTTTTTT.

This chain's CDR3 is CATSRNRGRDTEAFF. The DNA for the CDR3 is TGTGCCACCAGCAGAAACAGGGGGCGCGACACTGAAGCTTTCTTT. This chain links TRBV15 with TRBJ1-1, with 9 bases that match TRBD1. The germline gives CDR1 LNHNV, CDR2 YYDKDF (reference sequence). The CDR3 has 15 residues. Germline trimming cut 2 bases from V and 3 bases from J; bases unmatched to any gene: 4.

This sequence joins TRBV7-8 and TRBJ2-3; D gene ambiguous. Trimming removed 0 bases at V and 9 bases at J, with 7 bases between. There are 12 residues in the CDR3. Per germline, CDR1 SGHVS and CDR2 FQNEAQ. CDR3 coding DNA: TGTGCCAGCAGCTTAGCGACCCAAACGCAGTATTTT. Translated, it gives CASSLATQTQYF. Filled out from reference TRBV7-8 and TRBJ2-3, the complete variable domain reads GAGVSQSPRYKVAKRGQDVALRCDPISGHVSLFWYQQALGQGPEFLTYFQNEAQLDKSGLPSDRFFAERPEGSVSTLKIQRTQQEDSAVYLCASSLATQTQYFGPGTRLTVL.

The chain links TRBV6-1 to TRBJ2-5; no firm D call. The germline V gene encodes CDR1 MNHNS and CDR2 SASEGT. The ends were cut back, 5 bases at V and 2 bases at J, with 9 bases in the middle. The CDR3 length is 13 residues. The CDR3 loop is CASSPRDQETQYF. The CDR3 region has the DNA TGTGCCAGCAGTCCTCGAGATCAAGAGACCCAGTACTTC.

This chain uses TRBV6-1 with TRBJ2-6; D is unclear. Germline CDR1 reads MNHNS; CDR2 reads SASEGT. Trimming removed 6 bases from V and 1 base from J, with 7 bases in between. This CDR3 is 14 amino acids long. CDR3 region: CASRVGSGANVLTF. The DNA for the CDR3 is TGTGCCAGCAGAGTCGGGTCTGGGGCCAACGTCCTGACTTTC.

The gene calls are TRBV7-2 and TRBJ2-5; 7 bases map to TRBD1. CDR3 size: 14 residues. V trimming: 8 bases; J trimming: 7 bases; junction bases outside the gene matches: 13. Germline CDR1 reads SGHTA; CDR2 reads FQGNSA. DNA of the CDR3: TGTGCCAGCTCCTCAACGGGACAGTCCGGGACCCAGTACTTC. As protein: CASSSTGQSGTQYF.

Remarks on this clone: Other DNA sequences of this sample code for an identical CDR3. The CDR3 coding sequence is TGCGCCAGCAGCTTTACGGGGGGCGATCAGCCCCAGCATTTT. This sequence encodes CASSFTGGDQPQHF. V is TRBV5-1 and J is TRBJ1-5, with D perhaps TRBD1 (6 bases). Germline-derived CDR1 and CDR2 are SGHRS and YFSETQ. The CDR3 sequence is 14 residues long. Trimming took off 2 bases at V and 5 bases at J, with 11 bases between the two ends.

The rearrangement joins TRBV27 to TRBJ1-2; 7 bases fit TRBD1. This CDR3 comprises 14 residues. Unmatched junction bases numbered 8, after V lost 6 bases and J lost 4 bases. Germline CDR1 and CDR2: MNHEY and SMNVEV (reference sequence). In nucleotides, the CDR3 is TGTGCCAGCAGGGCAACAGGGGCGGGCTATGGCTACACCTTC. It specifies CASRATGAGYGYTF.

This chain joins TRBV6-5 and TRBJ2-7, with 7 bases identical to TRBD1. This CDR3 has 14 amino acids. Germline trimming cut 6 bases from V and 4 bases from J; bases unmatched to any gene: 9. From germline, CDR1 is MNHEY and CDR2 SVGAGI. The CDR3 sequence is CASRQGSYPYEQYF. As DNA, the CDR3 is TGTGCCAGCAGACAGGGGTCTTACCCGTACGAGCAGTACTTC.

This chain uses TRBV4-1 with TRBJ1-1; D remains unclear. CDR3 length equals 14 residues. The germline V and J ends were trimmed by 6 bases and 6 bases, with 17 bases remaining between them. Germline assignment: CDR1 MGHRA and CDR2 YSYEKL. CDR3 residues: CASRLVALEPEAFF. CDR3 nucleotides: TGCGCCAGCAGACTCGTGGCCCTGGAGCCTGAAGCTTTCTTT.

The rearrangement joins TRBV6-1 to TRBJ2-1; the D is unclear. In germline, CDR1 is MNHNS, CDR2 SASEGT. Trimming shortened V by 6 bases and J by 8 bases, and 8 bases separated the two germline ends. The CDR3 is 11 amino acids. This CDR3 is CASSLSYEQFF. CDR3 sequence (DNA): TGTGCCAGCAGCCTTTCCTATGAGCAGTTCTTC.

The chain employs TRBV2 and TRBJ2-7; 10 bases agree with TRBD1. There are 14 residues in the CDR3. The germline V gene has CDR1 SNHLY and CDR2 FYNNEI. Trimming cost V 6 bases and J 5 bases; bases outside gene matches: 7. CDR3: CASRFRDRGHEQYF. As DNA, the CDR3 is TGTGCCAGCAGGTTCCGGGACAGGGGCCACGAGCAGTACTTC.

This chain joins TRBV18 and TRBJ2-3, with 12 bases that match TRBD2. Germline-derived CDR1 and CDR2 are KGHSH and LQKENI. J lost 3 bases, V lost 6 bases, and 4 bases had no gene match. The CDR3 runs 15 residues. The CDR3 loop is CASSPTSGGTDTQYF. In nucleotides, the CDR3 is TGTGCCAGCTCGCCGACTAGCGGGGGAACAGATACGCAGTATTTT. The full variable domain, completed using reference TRBV18 and TRBJ2-3, is NAGVMQNPRHLVRRRGQEARLRCSPMKGHSHVYWYRQLPEEGLKFMVYLQKENIIDESGMPKERFSAEFPKEGPSILRIQQVVRGDSAAYFCASSPTSGGTDTQYFGPGTRLTVL.

The chain employs TRBV4-3 and TRBJ1-4; the match to TRBD1 covers 11 bases. The CDR3 covers 15 residues. The junction had 8 bases not matched to a gene; V was cut back by 4 bases and J by 10 bases. Looked up from germline, CDR1 is LGHNA and CDR2 is YSLEER. Written as DNA, the CDR3 is TGCGCCAGCAGCCGAGGAAACGGGACAGGGGGAAAACTGTTTTTT. This gives the protein CASSRGNGTGGKLFF.

The V gene is TRBV6-5, the J gene TRBJ2-1; D may be TRBD2 (6 bases). Trimming stripped 10 bases from V and 4 bases from J, with 20 bases between. Germline V gene data show CDR1 as MNHEY and CDR2 as SVGAGI. The CDR3 runs to 15 residues. The CDR3 DNA reads TGTGCCACCTCTACCCCTAGCGCGAAATACAATGAGCAGTTCTTC. It encodes CATSTPSAKYNEQFF.

This clone was seen once. The chain uses TRBV6-6 and TRBJ1-1; the D gene is possibly TRBD1 (6 bases). The CDR3 has 16 amino acids. The ends were cut back, 0 bases at V and 5 bases at J, with 16 bases in the middle. Looked up from germline, CDR1 is MNHNY and CDR2 is SVGAGI (reference sequence). The CDR3 here is CASSYSPDRYKTEAFF. CDR3 nucleotide sequence: TGTGCCAGCAGTTACTCTCCTGACAGGTATAAGACTGAAGCTTTCTTT.

The CDR3 sequence: CAWSRQLFSTDTQYF. CDR3 in DNA: TGTGCCTGGAGTCGTCAACTGTTCAGCACAGATACGCAGTATTTT. The chain uses TRBV30 and TRBJ2-3; no clear D. V lost 2 bases, J lost 0 bases, and 12 bases lay in between. The CDR3 is made up of 15 amino acids. The germline CDR1 and CDR2 sequences are GTSNPN and SVGIG (reference sequence).

The CDR3 reads CASIPSLGQQPLHF. In nucleotides, the CDR3 is TGTGCCAGCATACCAAGCCTGGGACAGCAACCCCTCCACTTT. The rearrangement uses TRBV6-5 and TRBJ1-6; 7 nucleotides align to TRBD1. The CDR3 consists of 14 residues. Per germline, CDR1 MNHEY and CDR2 SVGAGI. V lost 7 bases to trimming and J lost 12 bases; unmatched junction nucleotides: 12.